This T cell receptor (beta chain) derives from a study of T cells in Graves' hyperthyroidism and ophthalmopathy. Authors of the study amplified TCR beta CDR3 regions from RNA transcripts. During a first-round RT-PCR of the TCR CDR3, the HTBI primer set was used. TCRdb fed the multiplex PCR reads into MiXCR, producing one record per CDR3 protein. The sample has approximately 510,000 distinct CDR3 sequences, 40% to 55% seen once; the top ten hold around 47%. This clonotype was recorded many times. Its antigen is still unknown. This CDR3 has 16 amino acids. Trimming at V came to 5 bases and at J to 2 bases, leaving 7 bases not matched to a gene. Germline loops: CDR1 MNHNY, CDR2 SVGAGI (reference sequence). The study's findings and limits: Blood also held most thyroid clonotypes expanded beyond 0.001.

The rearrangement links TRBV6-6 to TRBJ1-5, with 9 positions matching TRBD1. The TCR originated in an adult woman with Graves' disease, either hyperthyroidism or ophthalmopathy (not recorded which). The sequenced sample was peripheral blood or thyroid tissue (not recorded which). The DNA of the CDR3 is TGTGCCAGCAGTCACAGGGGACAGGGACGCAATCAGCCCCAGCATTTT. This codes for CASSHRGQGRNQPQHF.